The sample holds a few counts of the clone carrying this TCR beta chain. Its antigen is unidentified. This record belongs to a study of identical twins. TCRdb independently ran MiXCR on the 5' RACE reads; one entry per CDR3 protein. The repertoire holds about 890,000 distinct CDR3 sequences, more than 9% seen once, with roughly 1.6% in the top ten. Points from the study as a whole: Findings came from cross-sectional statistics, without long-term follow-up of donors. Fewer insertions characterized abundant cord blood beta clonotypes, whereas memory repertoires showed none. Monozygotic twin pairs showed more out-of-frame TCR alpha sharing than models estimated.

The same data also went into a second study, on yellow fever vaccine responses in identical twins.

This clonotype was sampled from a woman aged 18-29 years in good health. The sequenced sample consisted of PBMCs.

In DNA form, the CDR3 reads TGTGCCAGCAGTTATAACGGGGTAGCCTACAATGAGCAGTTCTTC. Translation gives CASSYNGVAYNEQFF. V usage is TRBV6-5 and J usage is TRBJ2-1, with D possibly TRBD2 on 5 matching bases. Trimming left V 3 bases short and J 2 bases short, with 11 bases between. The germline gives CDR1 MNHEY, CDR2 SVGAGI. CDR3 size: 15 residues.